Included here is one T cell receptor beta chain sequence, with context. Its antigen remains unidentified. The repertoire was sequenced with immunoSEQ multiplex PCR; TCRdb's copy has only in-frame clones and lacks some. The sample yields approximately 60,000 clones, 65% to 85% seen once. The CDR3 has 14 amino acids. Germline CDR1 and CDR2: SGHAT and FQNNGV. Losses at the gene ends were 5 bases for V and 2 bases for J; bases not matched to a gene: 5. Blood samples were obtained at baseline, cycle 4 day 1, and cycle 7 day 1. This sample stems from a study of OX40 agonist ivuxolimab in advanced cancers. Overall study context: Six ivuxolimab dose levels, 0.01 to 10 mg/kg, were given intravenously every 2 weeks. Treatment received earlier with anti-PD-1, anti-PD-L1 or anti-CTLA-4 agents was allowed, and less than 45% had some. Study findings and constraints: Expanded clones tended on average to be more numerous among CD8+ T cells than CD4+.

The source of this sequence is an adult with an advanced solid tumor such as melanoma, head and neck, liver or kidney cancer. The starting material was CD4+ or CD8+ T cells sorted from blood, obtained in a trial of the OX40 agonist ivuxolimab. The V and J genes are TRBV11-2 and TRBJ1-2; 7 bases map to TRBD1. CDR3 amino acids: CASSLTDRNYGYTF. The DNA of the CDR3 is TGTGCCAGCAGCCTGACGGACAGGAACTATGGCTACACCTTC. Combining the CDR3 with reference TRBV11-2 and TRBJ1-2 gives the whole variable domain EAGVAQSPRYKIIEKRQSVAFWCNPISGHATLYWYQQILGQGPKLLIQFQNNGVVDDSQLPKDRFSAERLKGVDSTLKIQPAKLEDSAVYLCASSLTDRNYGYTFGSGTRLTVV.